The subject of this entry is one T cell receptor beta chain. Antigen specificity is unknown. Only patients with CD8+CD57+ cell expansion on flow cytometry were chosen for sequencing. Patients uniformly had severe acquired aplastic anemia. The CDR3 totals 16 residues. Germline V gene sequence: CDR1 SGHVS, CDR2 FNYEAQ. V was shortened by 1 base and J by 7 bases, with 19 bases between the two germline ends. Researchers used genomic DNA as the template to profile TCR beta VDJ and CDR3. TCRdb ran MiXCR on the reads and lists one entry per CDR3 protein. The sample holds 80,000 to 100,000 distinct CDR3 sequences, roughly two thirds seen once. The data belong to a study of CD8+CD57+ T cells in acquired aplastic anemia. About the research overall: DNA per sorted CD4+ or CD8+ sample ranged roughly 0.19 to 27.4 ug, averaging roughly 3.2 ug.

Points from the study as a whole: The number of CD8+ CDR3 sequences shared by patients and controls was fewer than 35.

Sequenced: sorted CD4+, CD8+, or CD8+CD57+ T cells (not recorded which) from PBMCs. The chain is built from TRBV7-6 and TRBJ1-2; D gene ambiguous. The sequence derives from a human donor with aplastic anemia. The CDR3 sequence is CASSLGEMPDSGGYTF. As DNA, the CDR3 is TGTGCCAGCAGCTTAGGAGAGATGCCAGACTCGGGTGGCTACACCTTC.